Reported below is one T cell receptor beta chain. The record originates from a study of T cells in Graves' hyperthyroidism and ophthalmopathy. About the study: Sampling of peripheral blood happened at initial diagnosis, prior to any treatment.

Fresh peripheral blood, 8 to 10 ml of it, supplied the PBMCs. Germline assignment: CDR1 MNHEY and CDR2 SMNVEV (reference sequence). V lost 0 bases to trimming and J lost 3 bases, with 8 bases between them. The length of the CDR3 is 14 residues. Amplification of TCR beta CDR3 regions was performed using RNA transcripts as template. A set of HTBI primers served as the primers for a first-round RT-PCR of the TCR CDR3. MiXCR, run by TCRdb on the multiplex PCR reads, gives a single entry per CDR3 protein. The table records almost 500,000 distinct CDR3 sequences, roughly 22% of them present only once. The sequence was obtained from a woman between 65 and 79 years old with Graves' ophthalmopathy. The sequencing sample was made of blood. V gene TRBV27 combines with J gene TRBJ1-2, with D maybe TRBD1 (5 bases). The CDR3 loop reads CASSLSFRDYGYTF. The CDR3 nucleotides read TGTGCCAGCAGTTTATCGTTCAGGGACTATGGCTACACCTTC.